These T cell receptor beta chains were read from a single sample in a study of OX40 agonist ivuxolimab in advanced cancers. TCRdb keeps only in-frame clones here, not all; method: immunoSEQ multiplex PCR. The top ten hold roughly 0.15% of the sample, which has around 110,000 clones, around 93% seen once. The input for sequencing was CD4+ or CD8+ T cells sorted from blood, taken in a trial of the OX40 agonist ivuxolimab. These receptors all come from an adult with an advanced solid tumor such as melanoma, head and neck, liver or kidney cancer. CDR3s include the opening cysteine and the closing phenylalanine or tryptophan. Fields, in order: D gene, clone size, V gene, J gene, CDR3 DNA, CDR3 protein. A D gene is named only where the DNA matches it firmly. The listing skips clone size in some rows; elsewhere it reads once, few, many or a size class.

d_gene: NA
abundance: once
v_gene: TRBV6-6
j_gene: TRBJ2-1
CDR3nt: TGTGCCAGCAGTGGGCTGGGGTACAATGAGCAGTTCTTC
CDR3aa: CASSGLGYNEQFF

d_gene: NA
abundance: NA
v_gene: TRBV5-4
j_gene: TRBJ1-2
CDR3nt: TGTGCCAGCAGCGCTACAGGGTCTCTTGGCTACACCTTC
CDR3aa: CASSATGSLGYTF

d_gene: NA
abundance: NA
v_gene: TRBV21-1
j_gene: TRBJ2-7
CDR3nt: TGTGCCAGCAGCTACATGGACAGGGGAAGGGCGGGAAGTCTTTCCAGCTACGAGCAGTACTTC
CDR3aa: CASSYMDRGRAGSLSSYEQYF

d_gene: NA
abundance: NA
v_gene: TRBV9
j_gene: TRBJ1-4
CDR3nt: TGTGCCAGCAGCCGGCGGGACCTTAATGAAAAACTGTTTTTT
CDR3aa: CASSRRDLNEKLFF

d_gene: NA
abundance: few
v_gene: TRBV6-1
j_gene: TRBJ1-2
CDR3nt: TGTGCCAGCAGTCAGAGAGGGGCCGGCTATGGCTACACCTTC
CDR3aa: CASSQRGAGYGYTF

d_gene: TRBD1
abundance: once
v_gene: TRBV18
j_gene: TRBJ1-1
CDR3nt: TGTGCCAGCTCACCAGGACAGGAGGGGACTGAAGCTTTCTTT
CDR3aa: CASSPGQEGTEAFF

d_gene: TRBD2
abundance: NA
v_gene: TRBV6-5
j_gene: TRBJ2-1
CDR3nt: TGTGCCAGCAGAAAAAGCGGGGGGGCTACTGAGCAGTTCTTC
CDR3aa: CASRKSGGATEQFF

d_gene: TRBD2
abundance: once
v_gene: TRBV6-4
j_gene: TRBJ2-1
CDR3nt: TGTGCCAGCAGTGACGCGGGGGGCCGCTGGAATGAGCAGTTCTTC
CDR3aa: CASSDAGGRWNEQFF

d_gene: TRBD1
abundance: NA
v_gene: TRBV2
j_gene: TRBJ1-4
CDR3nt: TGTGCCAGCAGCGAAGACAGGGGAAACGAAAAACTGTTTTTT
CDR3aa: CASSEDRGNEKLFF

d_gene: NA
abundance: NA
v_gene: TRBV27
j_gene: TRBJ2-7
CDR3nt: TGTGCCAGCAGTTTAGGCGGAAGCTCCTACGAGCAGTACTTC
CDR3aa: CASSLGGSSYEQYF

d_gene: NA
abundance: NA
v_gene: TRBV6-5
j_gene: TRBJ1-5
CDR3nt: TGTGCCAGCAGTAGGGGGGGCTCGAGCAATCAGCCCCAGCATTTT
CDR3aa: CASSRGGSSNQPQHF

d_gene: NA
abundance: NA
v_gene: TRBV11-3
j_gene: TRBJ2-7
CDR3nt: TGTGCCAGCAGCTCCAGCGTCGACGAGCAGTACTTC
CDR3aa: CASSSSVDEQYF

d_gene: NA
abundance: NA
v_gene: TRBV5-3
j_gene: TRBJ2-2
CDR3nt: TGTGCCAGAAGCCCCCGACATGCCGGGGAGCTGTTTTTT
CDR3aa: CARSPRHAGELFF

d_gene: TRBD1
abundance: NA
v_gene: TRBV5-1
j_gene: TRBJ1-1
CDR3nt: TGCGCCAGCAGCCCCCGGGACAGGGGGAACACTGAAGCTTTCTTT
CDR3aa: CASSPRDRGNTEAFF

d_gene: NA
abundance: NA
v_gene: TRBV6-5
j_gene: TRBJ1-2
CDR3nt: TGTGCCAGCAGTTACTCGCGGAAGGTTCATGGCTACACCTTC
CDR3aa: CASSYSRKVHGYTF

d_gene: TRBD1
abundance: NA
v_gene: TRBV5-1
j_gene: TRBJ2-2
CDR3nt: TGCGCCAGCAGCCCTACTCCCGACAGGGGGAGAGACACCGGGGAGCTGTTTTTT
CDR3aa: CASSPTPDRGRDTGELFF

d_gene: NA
abundance: NA
v_gene: TRBV6-1
j_gene: TRBJ1-2
CDR3nt: TGTGCCAGCAGTTGGGAGGGGCCGGAATATGGCTACACCTTC
CDR3aa: CASSWEGPEYGYTF

d_gene: TRBD1
abundance: NA
v_gene: TRBV15
j_gene: TRBJ1-5
CDR3nt: TGTGCCACCAGCAGAGTAGCTCGGGACAGGGGCCGAGCCCCCGGGGCCCAGCATTTT
CDR3aa: CATSRVARDRGRAPGAQHF

d_gene: NA
abundance: once
v_gene: TRBV7-8
j_gene: TRBJ1-3
CDR3nt: TGTGCCAGCAGCTTGAACAGACGCTCTGGAAACACCATATATTTT
CDR3aa: CASSLNRRSGNTIYF

d_gene: NA
abundance: NA
v_gene: TRBV4-3
j_gene: TRBJ1-2
CDR3nt: TGCGCCAGCAGCCAAGAGGTGCAGGGAGGCTATGGCTACACCTTC
CDR3aa: CASSQEVQGGYGYTF

d_gene: NA
abundance: NA
v_gene: TRBV9
j_gene: TRBJ2-2
CDR3nt: TGTGCCAGCAGCAAAAGAGGCACCGGGGAGCTGTTTTTT
CDR3aa: CASSKRGTGELFF

d_gene: TRBD1
abundance: NA
v_gene: TRBV28
j_gene: TRBJ2-7
CDR3nt: TGTGCCAGCGTCCAGGGGGTTACCCACGAGCAGTACTTC
CDR3aa: CASVQGVTHEQYF

d_gene: NA
abundance: NA
v_gene: TRBV18
j_gene: TRBJ1-1
CDR3nt: TGTGCCAGCTCAGCACAGGAGTTTGAAGCTTTCTTT
CDR3aa: CASSAQEFEAFF

d_gene: NA
abundance: NA
v_gene: TRBV18
j_gene: TRBJ1-1
CDR3nt: TGTGCCAGCTCACCATACGGGTCGAACACTGAAGCTTTCTTT
CDR3aa: CASSPYGSNTEAFF

d_gene: NA
abundance: NA
v_gene: TRBV2
j_gene: TRBJ2-5
CDR3nt: TGTGCCAGCAGTGACCTTTCGTGGGTGGACAGTCATCAAGAGACCCAGTACTTC
CDR3aa: CASSDLSWVDSHQETQYF

d_gene: NA
abundance: NA
v_gene: TRBV10-1
j_gene: TRBJ2-3
CDR3nt: TGCGCCACCGTGTTGGGGGAAACAGATACGCAGTATTTT
CDR3aa: CATVLGETDTQYF

d_gene: NA
abundance: NA
v_gene: TRBV5-8
j_gene: TRBJ1-2
CDR3nt: TGTGCCAGCAGCTTGGGCGGGGCTCTTAACTATGGCTACACCTTC
CDR3aa: CASSLGGALNYGYTF